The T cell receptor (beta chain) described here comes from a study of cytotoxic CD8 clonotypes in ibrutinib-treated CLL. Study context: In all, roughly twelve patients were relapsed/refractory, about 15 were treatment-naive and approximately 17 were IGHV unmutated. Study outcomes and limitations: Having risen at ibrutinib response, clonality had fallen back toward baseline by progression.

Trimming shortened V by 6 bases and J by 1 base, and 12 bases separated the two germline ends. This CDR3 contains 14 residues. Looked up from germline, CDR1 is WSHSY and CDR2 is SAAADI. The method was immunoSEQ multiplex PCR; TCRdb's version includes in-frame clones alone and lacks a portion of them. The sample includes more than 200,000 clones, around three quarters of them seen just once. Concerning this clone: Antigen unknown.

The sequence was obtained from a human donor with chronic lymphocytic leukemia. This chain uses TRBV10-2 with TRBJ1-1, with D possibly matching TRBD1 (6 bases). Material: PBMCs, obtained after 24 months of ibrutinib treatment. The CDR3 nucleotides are TGCGCCAGCAGGACAGGATCTCCGAACACTGAAGCTTTCTTT. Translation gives CASRTGSPNTEAFF.